This T cell receptor (beta chain) is from a study of cytomegalovirus exposure and HLA in healthy donors. On the study more broadly: Roughly 80 million unique TCRs from HLA-typed donors made up an early data release. Study-level results: There were several of the most significant clusters that appeared linked to common viral pathogens in a later analysis.

Primers for the PCR totalled 60 Vbeta and 13 Jbeta. Clones were read by immunoSEQ multiplex PCR, and TCRdb kept only the in-frame ones, dropping some. The sample has some 80,000 clones, around 10% seen once. Comment on this clone: Its cognate antigen is unknown.

V was pared by 5 bases and J by 4 bases, with 8 bases of the junction left unmatched. The length of the CDR3 is 14 residues. Germline CDR1 and CDR2: SGHAT and FQNNGV. This chain links TRBV11-2 with TRBJ2-7, with 7 nucleotides matching TRBD1. The clonotype comes from a man aged 60-69 years in good health and CMV-seropositive. The sequenced material came from PBMCs. CDR3 amino acids: CASSPPGQRYEQYF. The DNA for the CDR3 is TGTGCCAGCAGCCCCCCGGGACAGAGGTACGAGCAGTACTTC.